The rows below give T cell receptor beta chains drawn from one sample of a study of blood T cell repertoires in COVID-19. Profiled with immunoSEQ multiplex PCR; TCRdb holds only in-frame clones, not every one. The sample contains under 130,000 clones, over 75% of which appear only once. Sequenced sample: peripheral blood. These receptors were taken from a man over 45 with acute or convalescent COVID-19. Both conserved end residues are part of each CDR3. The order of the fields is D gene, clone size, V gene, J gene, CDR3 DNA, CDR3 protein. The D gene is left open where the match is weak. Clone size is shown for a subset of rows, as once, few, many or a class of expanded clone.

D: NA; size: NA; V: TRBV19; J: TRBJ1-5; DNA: TGTGCCAGTAGTCCTACTTACGATCAGCCCCAGCATTTT; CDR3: CASSPTYDQPQHF
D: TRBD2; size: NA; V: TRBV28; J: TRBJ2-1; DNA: TGTGCCAGCAGAAAAACGAATAGCGGGAGGGCCTACAATGAGCAGTTCTTC; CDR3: CASRKTNSGRAYNEQFF
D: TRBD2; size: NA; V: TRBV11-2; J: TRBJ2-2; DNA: TGTGCCAGCAGCGGCAGTGTCCGGCGGGAGGGGAGCACCGGGGAGCTGTTTTTT; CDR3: CASSGSVRREGSTGELFF
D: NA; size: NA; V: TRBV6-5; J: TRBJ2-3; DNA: TGTGCCAGCAGTCCCGGGACTCCCAGGGATACGCAGTATTTT; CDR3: CASSPGTPRDTQYF
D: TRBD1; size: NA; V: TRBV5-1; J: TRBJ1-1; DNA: TGCGCCAGCAGCCGTATGGGACAGGGGAACACTGAAGCTTTCTTT; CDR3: CASSRMGQGNTEAFF
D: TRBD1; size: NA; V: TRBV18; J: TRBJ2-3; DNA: TGTGCCAGCTCAATCGGACAGGAGCCCACAGATACGCAGTATTTT; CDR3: CASSIGQEPTDTQYF
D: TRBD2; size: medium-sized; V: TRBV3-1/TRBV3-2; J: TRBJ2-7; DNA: TGTGCCAGCAGCCAAGACCCCGGCGGGGGGGCCTACGAGCAGTACTTC; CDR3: CASSQDPGGGAYEQYF
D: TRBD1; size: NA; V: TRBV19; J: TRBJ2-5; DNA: TGTGCCAGTAGTGCCTCGGACAGGGAGCTAGAGACCCAGTACTTC; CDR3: CASSASDRELETQYF
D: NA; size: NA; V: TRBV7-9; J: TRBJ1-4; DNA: TGTGCCAGCACCCGGGGTGAAAAACTGTTTTTT; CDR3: CASTRGEKLFF
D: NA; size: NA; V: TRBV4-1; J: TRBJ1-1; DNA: TGCGCCAGCAGCCATGGTACAGGACGGAGGCGGGGAAACACTGAAGCTTTCTTT; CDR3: CASSHGTGRRRGNTEAFF
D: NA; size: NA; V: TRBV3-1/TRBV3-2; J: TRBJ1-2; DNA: TGTGCCAGCAGCCAAGACCCCAGGGGCCCCTATGGCTACACCTTC; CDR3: CASSQDPRGPYGYTF
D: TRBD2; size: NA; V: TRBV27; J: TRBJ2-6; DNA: TGTGCCAGCAGTTTAAGCGGGAGCTCTGGGGCCAACGTCCTGACTTTC; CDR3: CASSLSGSSGANVLTF
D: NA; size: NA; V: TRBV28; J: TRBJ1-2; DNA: TGTGCCAGCAGTTTAGGGGGCTCAAACTATGGCTACACCTTC; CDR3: CASSLGGSNYGYTF
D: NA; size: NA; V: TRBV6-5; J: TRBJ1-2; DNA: TGTGCCAGCCGAGCCAGGGATCTCTATGGCTACACCTTC; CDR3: CASRARDLYGYTF
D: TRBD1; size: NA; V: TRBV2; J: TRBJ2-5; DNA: TGTGCCAGCAGACAGGGGGAGACCCAGTACTTC; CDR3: CASRQGETQYF
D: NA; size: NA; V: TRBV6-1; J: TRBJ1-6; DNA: TGTGCCAGCAGTGACCGAGGGGGAAATTCACCCCTCCACTTT; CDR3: CASSDRGGNSPLHF
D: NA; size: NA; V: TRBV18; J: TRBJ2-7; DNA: TGTGCCAGCTCACCGCAGGATACTGGTTACGAGCAGTACTTC; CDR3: CASSPQDTGYEQYF
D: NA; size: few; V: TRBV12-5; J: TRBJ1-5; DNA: TGTGCTAGTGGACCCCAGGGTTTGCGCAATCAGCCCCAGCATTTT; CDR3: CASGPQGLRNQPQHF
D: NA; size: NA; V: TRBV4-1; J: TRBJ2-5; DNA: TGCGCCAGCAGCCAAAGCATGTGGGAGACCCAGTACTTC; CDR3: CASSQSMWETQYF
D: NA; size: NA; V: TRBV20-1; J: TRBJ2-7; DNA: TGCAGTGCTAGTCCCAGGACGGGGTACGAGCAGTACTTC; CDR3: CSASPRTGYEQYF
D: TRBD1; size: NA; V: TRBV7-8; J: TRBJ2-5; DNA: TGTGCCAGCAGCTTTTTGGCCACGAGTACAGGGGTTCGGGAGACCCAGTACTTC; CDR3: CASSFLATSTGVRETQYF
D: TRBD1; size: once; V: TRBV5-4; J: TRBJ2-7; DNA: TGTGCCAGCAGCTCCAGGACAGGGGCGAAGAGCTCCTACGAGCAGTACTTC; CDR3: CASSSRTGAKSSYEQYF
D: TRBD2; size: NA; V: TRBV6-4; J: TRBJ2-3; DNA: TGTGCCAGCAGTGGTTCACTAGCGGGAACAGATACGCAGTATTTT; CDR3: CASSGSLAGTDTQYF
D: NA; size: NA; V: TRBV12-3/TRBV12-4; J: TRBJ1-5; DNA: TGTGCCAGCGCCACGGGGAGCAATCAGCCCCAGCATTTT; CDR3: CASATGSNQPQHF
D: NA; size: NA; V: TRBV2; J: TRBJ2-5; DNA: TGTGCCAGCAGTGGCGGGGTCTCGGGGACCCAGTACTTC; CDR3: CASSGGVSGTQYF
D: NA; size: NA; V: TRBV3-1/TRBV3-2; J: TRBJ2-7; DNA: TGTGCCAGCAGCCAAGATTACGGCGGCCCCTACGAGCAGTACTTC; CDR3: CASSQDYGGPYEQYF
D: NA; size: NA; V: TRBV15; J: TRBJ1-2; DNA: TGTGCCACCAGCAGTGATCGGAGGACCTATGGCTACACCTTC; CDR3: CATSSDRRTYGYTF
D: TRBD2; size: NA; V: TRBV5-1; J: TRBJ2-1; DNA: TGCGCCAGCCGACTGAGCGGGGGATACAATGAGCAGTTCTTC; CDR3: CASRLSGGYNEQFF
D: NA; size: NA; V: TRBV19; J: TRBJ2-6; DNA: TGTGCCAGTACGAACAGGGCCTCCGGGGCCAACGTCCTGACTTTC; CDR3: CASTNRASGANVLTF
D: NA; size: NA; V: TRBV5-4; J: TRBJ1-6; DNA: TGTGCCAGCAGCTTGGAACTGGGGGCCGTCAATTCACCCCTCCACTTT; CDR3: CASSLELGAVNSPLHF
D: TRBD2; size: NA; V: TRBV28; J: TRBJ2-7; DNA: TGTGCCAGCAGTACCCGACTAGCGGGAGCCTCCTACGAGCAGTACTTC; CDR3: CASSTRLAGASYEQYF
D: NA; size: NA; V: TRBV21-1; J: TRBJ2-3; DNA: TGTGCCAGCAGCTTCCCCGGGACAGGGAGCACAGATACGCAGTATTTT; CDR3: CASSFPGTGSTDTQYF
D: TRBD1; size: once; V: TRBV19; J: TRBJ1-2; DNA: TGTGCCAGTAGTAGTGGGACAGGGGGCTTCTATGGCTACACCTTC; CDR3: CASSSGTGGFYGYTF
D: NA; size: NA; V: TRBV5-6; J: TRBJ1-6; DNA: TGTGCCAGCAGCACAGGTCAGAGGCAGAATTCACCCCTCCACTTT; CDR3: CASSTGQRQNSPLHF
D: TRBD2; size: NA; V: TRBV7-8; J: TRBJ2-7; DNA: TGTGCCAGCAGCTTACGATATAGCGGGAGCAGCTACGAGCAGTACTTC; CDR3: CASSLRYSGSSYEQYF